This TCR beta chain is drawn from a study of shared clonotypes between healthy human individuals. Study results and caveats: Sampling used blood alone; tissue repertoires probably differ. Against clonotypes common to all four donors, non-shared ones had lower generation probabilities.

The ends lost 5 bases at V and 2 bases at J; junction bases unmatched: 6. This CDR3 spans 15 amino acids. Germline V gene sequence: CDR1 SGHTA, CDR2 FQGNSA. Sequenced by immunoSEQ multiplex PCR; TCRdb stores in-frame clones only, minus some. In the table there are about 2 million clones, about 95% of which are singletons. Notes on this clone: What it recognizes is unknown.

Naive CD8 cells comprised CD45RO-negative, CCR7-positively selected cells, excluding terminally differentiated effector memory CD45RA+ cells. The TCR was taken from a man younger than 35 in good health. The rearrangement uses TRBV7-2 and TRBJ2-1, with 7 bases aligning to TRBD1. Input material: naive CD8+ T cells sorted from blood. The DNA of the CDR3 is TGTGCCAGCAGCATTTTACAGGGGACCTACAATGAGCAGTTCTTC. Translated: CASSILQGTYNEQFF. Using reference TRBV7-2 and TRBJ2-1 for the parts outside the CDR3, the full variable domain is GAGVSQSPSNKVTEKGKDVELRCDPISGHTALYWYRQSLGQGLEFLIYFQGNSAPDKSGLPSDRFSAERTGGSVSTLTIQRTQQEDSAVYLCASSILQGTYNEQFFGPGTRLTVL.